A few counts support the clone carrying this T cell receptor (beta chain). Its cognate antigen is unknown. This entry belongs to a study of shared clonotypes between healthy human individuals. Sequencing was performed on unsorted PBMC DNA using ten immunoSEQ deep assay plates. Clones were read by immunoSEQ multiplex PCR, and TCRdb kept only the in-frame ones, dropping some. The sample has 490,000 or so clones, 60% to 85% seen once. Study findings and constraints: An anticipated effect of sequencing depth on clonotype sharing among donors was recognized.

Between the trimmed V and J ends, which lost 2 bases and 3 bases, there was a span of 14 bases. Germline V gene lookup returns CDR1 SGHDT and CDR2 YYEEEE. The CDR3 covers 15 residues. This sequence joins TRBV5-6 and TRBJ2-5; D may be TRBD2 (5 bases). The sample was PBMCs. This receptor was identified in a woman in her thirties or forties in good health. Some clones in this sample may be carry-over from other donors' samples. The CDR3 coding sequence is TGTGCCAGCAGCTTCGGGGAGTGGGTAGAAGAGACCCAGTACTTC. This gives the protein CASSFGEWVEETQYF.